The present TCR beta chain was sequenced within a study of response to subunit inactivated influenza vaccine. General study points: The authors suggested that every seasonal influenza vaccination recruits few new T cells.

TCRdb used MiXCR to reprocess the RT-PCR reads, holding one entry per CDR3 protein. The table shows about 570,000 distinct CDR3 sequences, with 12% occurring only once. Germline V gene lookup returns CDR1 SQVTM and CDR2 ANQGSEA. There are 14 residues in the CDR3. V shed 3 bases and J shed 7 bases, with 15 bases lying between them. This clonotype showed up many times. As yet, its antigen is unknown. This chain connects TRBV29-1 to TRBJ2-2; unclear D gene. The sample here was PBMCs from blood, taken on the day of vaccination. The receptor was isolated from a man aged 50-59 years who received an inactivated influenza vaccine. DNA for the CDR3: TGCAGCGTTGATTCCGTGGGTTCGGGCGGGGAGCTGTTTTTT. Translation: CSVDSVGSGGELFF.